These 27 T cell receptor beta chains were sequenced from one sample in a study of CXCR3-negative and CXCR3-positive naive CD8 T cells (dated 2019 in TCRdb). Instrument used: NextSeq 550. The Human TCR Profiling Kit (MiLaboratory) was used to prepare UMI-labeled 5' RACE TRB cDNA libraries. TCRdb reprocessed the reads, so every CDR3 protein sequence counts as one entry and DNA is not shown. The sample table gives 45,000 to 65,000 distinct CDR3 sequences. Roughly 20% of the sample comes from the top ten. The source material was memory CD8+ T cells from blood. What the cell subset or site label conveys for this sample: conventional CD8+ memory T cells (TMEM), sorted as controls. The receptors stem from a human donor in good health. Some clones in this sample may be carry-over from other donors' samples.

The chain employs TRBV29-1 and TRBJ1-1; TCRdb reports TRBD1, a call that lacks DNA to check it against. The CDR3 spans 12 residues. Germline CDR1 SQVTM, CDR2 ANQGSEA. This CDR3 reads CSVSDDRVRAFF.

The CDR3 region is CASSFQGPYSGYTF. The rearrangement joins TRBV28 to TRBJ1-2. The CDR3 spans 14 residues. CDR1 is MDHEN, CDR2 SYDVKM, per germline.

The CDR3 protein is CASSQDRIRFF. The rearrangement links TRBV6-2 or TRBV6-3 to TRBJ2-1; as DNA is missing, the TRBD1 call by TCRdb cannot be tested. CDR1 is MNHEY, CDR2 SVGEGT, per germline. The CDR3 sequence is 11 residues long.

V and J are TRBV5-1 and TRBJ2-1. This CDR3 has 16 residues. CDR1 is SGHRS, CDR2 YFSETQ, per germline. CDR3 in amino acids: CASSLTENWGLYEQFF.

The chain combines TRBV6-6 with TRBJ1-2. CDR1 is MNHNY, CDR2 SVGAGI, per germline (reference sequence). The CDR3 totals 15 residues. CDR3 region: CASSYDIGTYYGYTF.

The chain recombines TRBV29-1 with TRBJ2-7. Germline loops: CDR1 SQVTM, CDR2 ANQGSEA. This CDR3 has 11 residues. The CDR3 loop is CSARKDYEQYF.

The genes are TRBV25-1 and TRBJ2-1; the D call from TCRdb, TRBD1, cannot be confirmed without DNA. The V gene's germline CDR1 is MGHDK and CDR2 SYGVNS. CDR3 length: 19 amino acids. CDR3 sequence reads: CASSAPGELRDRGDNEQFF.

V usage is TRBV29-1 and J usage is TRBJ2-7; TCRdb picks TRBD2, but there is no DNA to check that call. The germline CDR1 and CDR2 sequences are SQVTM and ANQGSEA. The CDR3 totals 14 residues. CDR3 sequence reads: CSVEVREGPYEQYF.

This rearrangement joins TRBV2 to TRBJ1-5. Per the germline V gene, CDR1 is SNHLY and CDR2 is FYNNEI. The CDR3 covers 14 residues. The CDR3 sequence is CTSRRWRDNQPQHF. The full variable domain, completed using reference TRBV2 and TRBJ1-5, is EPEVTQTPSHQVTQMGQEVILRCVPISNHLYFYWYRQILGQKVEFLVSFYNNEISEKSEIFDDQFSVERPDGSNFTLKIRSTKLEDSAMYFCTSRRWRDNQPQHFGDGTRLSIL.

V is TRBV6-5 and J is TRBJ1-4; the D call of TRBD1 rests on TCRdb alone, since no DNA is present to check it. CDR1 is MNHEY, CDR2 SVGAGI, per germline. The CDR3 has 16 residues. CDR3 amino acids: CASSPSPGRGSEKLFF.

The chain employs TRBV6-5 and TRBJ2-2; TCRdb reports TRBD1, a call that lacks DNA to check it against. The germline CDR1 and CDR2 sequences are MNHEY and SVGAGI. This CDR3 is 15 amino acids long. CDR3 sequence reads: CASSPGTGDTGELFF.

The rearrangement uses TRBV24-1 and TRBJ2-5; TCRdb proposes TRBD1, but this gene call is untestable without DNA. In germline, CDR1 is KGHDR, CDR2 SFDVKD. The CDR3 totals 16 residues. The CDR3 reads CATSDYGQGARETQYF.

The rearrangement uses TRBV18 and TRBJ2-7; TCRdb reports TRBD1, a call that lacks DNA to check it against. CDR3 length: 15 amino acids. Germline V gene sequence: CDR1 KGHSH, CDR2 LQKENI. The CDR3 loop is CASSPPQGSPYEQYF.

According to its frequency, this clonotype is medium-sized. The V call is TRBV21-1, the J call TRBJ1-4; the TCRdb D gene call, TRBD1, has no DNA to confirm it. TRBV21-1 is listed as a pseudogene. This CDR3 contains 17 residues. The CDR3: CASSPGQGKSFNEKLFF.

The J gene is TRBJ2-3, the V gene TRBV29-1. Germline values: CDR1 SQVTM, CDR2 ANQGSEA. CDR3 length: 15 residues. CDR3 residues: CSVEDPSDGTDTQYF.

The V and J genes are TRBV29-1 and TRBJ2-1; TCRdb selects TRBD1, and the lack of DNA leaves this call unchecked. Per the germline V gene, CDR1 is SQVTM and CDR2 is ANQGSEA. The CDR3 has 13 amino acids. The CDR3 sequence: CSVDPPTGVEQFF.

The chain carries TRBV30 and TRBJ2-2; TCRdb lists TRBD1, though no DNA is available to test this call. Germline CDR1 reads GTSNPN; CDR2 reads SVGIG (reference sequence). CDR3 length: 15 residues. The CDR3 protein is CAWSVGDLNTGELFF. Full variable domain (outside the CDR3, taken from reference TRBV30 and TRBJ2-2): SQTIHQWPATLVQPVGSPLSLECTVEGTSNPNLYWYRQAAGRGLQLLFYSVGIGQISSEVPQNLSASRPQDRQFILSSKKLLLSDSGFYLCAWSVGDLNTGELFFGEGSRLTVL.

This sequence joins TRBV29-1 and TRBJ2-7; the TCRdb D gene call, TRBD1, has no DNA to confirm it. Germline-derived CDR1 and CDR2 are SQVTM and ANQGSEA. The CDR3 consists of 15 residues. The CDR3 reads CSVEERANPGNEQYF.

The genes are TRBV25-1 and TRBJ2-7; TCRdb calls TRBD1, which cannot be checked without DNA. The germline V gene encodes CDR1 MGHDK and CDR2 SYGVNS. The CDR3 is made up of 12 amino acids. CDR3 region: CASSRTVYEQYF.

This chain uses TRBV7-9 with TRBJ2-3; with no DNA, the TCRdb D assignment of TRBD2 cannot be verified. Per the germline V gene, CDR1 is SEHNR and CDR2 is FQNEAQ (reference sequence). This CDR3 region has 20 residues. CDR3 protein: CASRLTSGGSTHAGTDTQYF.

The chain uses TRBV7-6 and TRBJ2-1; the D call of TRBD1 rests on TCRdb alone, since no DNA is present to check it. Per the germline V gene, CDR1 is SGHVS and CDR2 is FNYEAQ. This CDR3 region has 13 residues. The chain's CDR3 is CASSTQGGNEQFF.

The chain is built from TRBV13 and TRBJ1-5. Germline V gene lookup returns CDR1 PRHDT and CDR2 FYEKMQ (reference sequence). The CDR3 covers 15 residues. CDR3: CASSLGDVSNQPQHF.

CDR3 sequence: CASSYFAGAWNEQFF. V gene TRBV6-2 or TRBV6-3 combines with J gene TRBJ2-1; there is no DNA to check the TCRdb D call of TRBD1. Germline V CDR1 and CDR2: MNHEY, SVGEGT. The CDR3 consists of 15 residues.

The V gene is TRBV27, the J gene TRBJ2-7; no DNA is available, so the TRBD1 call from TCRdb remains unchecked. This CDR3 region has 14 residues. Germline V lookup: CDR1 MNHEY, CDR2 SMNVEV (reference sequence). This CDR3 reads CASSLHGQAYEQYF.

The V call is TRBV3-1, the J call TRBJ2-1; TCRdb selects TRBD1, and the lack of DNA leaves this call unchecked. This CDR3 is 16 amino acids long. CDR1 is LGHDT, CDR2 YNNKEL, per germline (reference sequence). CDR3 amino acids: CASSQDPWGGGYEQFF.

CDR3 in amino acids: CASSPGLAGFADTQYF. This chain links TRBV5-4 with TRBJ2-3; checking the TCRdb D call of TRBD2 is not possible without DNA. There are 16 residues in the CDR3. CDR1 is SGHNT and CDR2 is YYREEE in the germline V gene (reference sequence).

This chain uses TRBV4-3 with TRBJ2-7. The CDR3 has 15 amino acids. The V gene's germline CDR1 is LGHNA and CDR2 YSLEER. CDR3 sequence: CASSQDRQGPYEQYF.